Shown below are 11 T cell receptor beta chains from a single sample sequenced in a study of shared clonotypes between healthy human individuals. Terminally differentiated effector memory CD45RA+ cells were left out of the naive CD8 fraction, which was CD45RO-negative and positively selected for CCR7. The assay was immunoSEQ multiplex PCR, and TCRdb's table has in-frame clones only and misses some. The sample gives roughly 600,000 clones, 95% to 98% of which show up once; more than 0.3% is in the top ten. Sequenced input: naive CD8+ T cells sorted from blood. The source is a man aged 30 to 45 in good health.

The J gene is TRBJ1-1, the V gene TRBV5-5; 7 bases are shared with TRBD1. The CDR3 covers 14 residues. The ends lost 4 bases at V and 1 base at J; junction bases unmatched: 4. The germline CDR1 and CDR2 sequences are SGHKS and YYEKEE (reference sequence). Here the CDR3 reads CASSTGQSNTEAFF. The CDR3 DNA reads TGTGCCAGCAGCACGGGACAGTCGAACACTGAAGCTTTCTTT.

This sequence joins TRBV12-5 and TRBJ2-1; 10 nucleotides line up with TRBD2. Trimming took 1 base from V and 7 from J; bases not matched to a gene: 4. The CDR3 runs 15 residues. Per germline, CDR1 LGHNT and CDR2 FRNRAP. CDR3 protein: CASGLGLAGLNEQFF. The CDR3, as DNA: TGTGCTAGTGGTTTGGGACTAGCGGGCCTGAATGAGCAGTTCTTC.

V usage is TRBV11-3 and J usage is TRBJ2-1; 8 bases line up with TRBD1. J lost 8 bases, V lost 6 bases, and 6 bases had no gene match. This CDR3 has 13 amino acids. Germline V gives CDR1 SGHNT, CDR2 YENEEA. The CDR3 reads CASSYGQGHEQFF. In DNA form, the CDR3 reads TGTGCCAGCAGTTATGGACAGGGCCATGAGCAGTTCTTC.

About this clone itself: Within the sample, other DNA sequences also encode this same CDR3. V and J are TRBV7-9 and TRBJ2-7; D not certain. Germline CDR1 and CDR2: SEHNR and FQNEAQ (reference sequence). Trimming took 1 base from V and 4 from J, leaving 8 bases between them. The CDR3 is 13 residues long. The DNA for the CDR3 is TGTGCCAGCAGCTTAGGAGGAAGATACGAGCAGTACTTC. This encodes CASSLGGRYEQYF. Combining the CDR3 with reference TRBV7-9 and TRBJ2-7 gives the whole variable domain DTGVSQNPRHKITKRGQNVTFRCDPISEHNRLYWYRQTLGQGPEFLTYFQNEAQLEKSRLLSDRFSAERPKGSFSTLEIQRTEQGDSAMYLCASSLGGRYEQYFGPGTRLTVT.

CDR3: CASSLDAGADTQYF. CDR3 coding DNA: TGCGCCAGCAGCTTGGATGCGGGCGCAGATACGCAGTATTTT. The gene calls are TRBV5-1 and TRBJ2-3; TRBD2 is a possible D gene (5 bases). Germline CDR1 SGHRS, CDR2 YFSETQ. The V end was cut by 0 bases, the J end by 4 bases, with 9 bases between. This CDR3 contains 14 residues.

The chain combines TRBV7-9 with TRBJ1-1, with 7 positions matching TRBD1. This CDR3 has 12 amino acids. CDR1 is SEHNR, CDR2 FQNEAQ, per germline (reference sequence). The CDR3 is CAVTRGLSEAFF. The CDR3 DNA reads as TGTGCTGTCACAAGGGGGCTATCTGAAGCTTTCTTT.

This chain uses TRBV27 with TRBJ1-5, with TRBD1 matching 10 bases. The V and J ends lost 5 bases and 9 bases, in that order; junction bases with no gene match: 7. CDR1 and CDR2 from the germline V gene are MNHEY and SMNVEV (reference sequence). This CDR3 contains 14 residues. DNA for the CDR3: TGTGCCAGCAGTCAAGGGACAGGGGTAGGGCCCCAGCATTTT. It yields the protein CASSQGTGVGPQHF.

V and J are TRBV27 and TRBJ2-7, with 8 bases that match TRBD1. Germline assignment: CDR1 MNHEY and CDR2 SMNVEV (reference sequence). The CDR3 loop spans 14 amino acids. V was pared by 6 bases and J by 2 bases, with 6 bases of the junction left unmatched. CDR3 protein: CASRSGTGPYEQYF. DNA of the CDR3: TGTGCCAGCAGGTCCGGGACAGGTCCCTACGAGCAGTACTTC.

The chain has TRBV29-1 and TRBJ2-7; tentative D call: TRBD1 (6 bases). V was clipped by 0 bases and J by 3 bases, with 12 bases between them. The CDR3 totals 14 residues. Germline assignment: CDR1 SQVTM and CDR2 ANQGSEA. DNA for the CDR3: TGCAGCGTTGAAGAGACCGGGACAAACTACGAGCAGTACTTC. This encodes CSVEETGTNYEQYF.

This clone was seen a single time. V gene TRBV2 combines with J gene TRBJ2-6; D unresolved. V lost 6 bases and J 3 bases, leaving 15 bases between the germline ends. The germline V gene has CDR1 SNHLY and CDR2 FYNNEI. The CDR3 has 16 amino acids. The CDR3 loop is CASRSRLPDGANVLTF. The CDR3 nucleotides read TGTGCCAGCAGGTCCAGACTTCCTGATGGGGCCAACGTCCTGACTTTC.

DNA for the CDR3: TGTGCCAGCAGTTTTGGTCTAGCGGGGTCCAATACGCAGTATTTT. This sequence encodes CASSFGLAGSNTQYF. The chain recombines TRBV27 with TRBJ2-3; TRBD2 aligns across 9 bases. CDR1 and CDR2 from the germline V gene are MNHEY and SMNVEV (reference sequence). Losses at the gene ends were 3 bases for V and 7 bases for J; bases not matched to a gene: 8. The CDR3 loop spans 15 amino acids.